Following are 8 T cell receptor beta chains from one sample sequenced in a study of immune evolution from preneoplasia to lung adenocarcinoma. Profiled with immunoSEQ multiplex PCR; TCRdb holds only in-frame clones, not every one. The sample holds about 5,000 clones, under 85% seen once. The sequenced sample consisted of FFPE normal lung tissue adjacent to the tumor. Every receptor here comes from a person aged 50 to 70 with lung adenocarcinoma.

This clone was picked up one time. The V call is TRBV2, the J call TRBJ2-3, with 7 bases matching TRBD1. With V trimmed by 6 bases and J by 2 bases, 5 bases remained unmatched. Germline CDR1 and CDR2: SNHLY and FYNNEI. The CDR3 covers 14 residues. CDR3 amino acids: CASRADRDTDTQYF. In DNA, the CDR3 is TGTGCCAGCAGGGCTGACAGGGACACAGATACGCAGTATTTT.

The V call is TRBV5-1, the J call TRBJ1-4; D might be TRBD1 (5 bases). The germline V gene encodes CDR1 SGHRS and CDR2 YFSETQ. This CDR3 contains 16 residues. Trimming shortened V by 0 bases and J by 3 bases, and 12 bases separated the two germline ends. The chain's CDR3 is CASSLALDSANEKLFF. Written as DNA, the CDR3 is TGCGCCAGCAGCTTGGCCCTCGACAGCGCTAATGAAAAACTGTTTTTT.

V and J are TRBV6-1 and TRBJ2-2; TRBD2 agrees at 11 bases. In germline, CDR1 is MNHNS, CDR2 SASEGT. This CDR3 contains 14 residues. V dropped 8 bases and J dropped 5; count of bases not matched to a gene: 4. This CDR3 reads CASRTSGWTGELFF. The CDR3 DNA reads as TGTGCCAGCCGGACTAGCGGGTGGACCGGGGAGCTGTTTTTT.

The chain links TRBV5-1 to TRBJ1-1; 7 nucleotides align to TRBD1. Germline assignment: CDR1 SGHRS and CDR2 YFSETQ. The CDR3 consists of 14 residues. Trimming cost V 4 bases and J 5 bases; bases outside gene matches: 8. The CDR3 sequence: CASSVRTGQTEAFF. Here the CDR3 DNA reads TGCGCCAGCAGCGTAAGGACAGGTCAGACTGAAGCTTTCTTT.

The rearrangement uses TRBV7-2 and TRBJ2-7; maybe TRBD2 (6 bases). CDR3 size: 13 residues. Trimming removed 1 base at V and 8 bases at J, with 12 bases between. Germline V gene lookup returns CDR1 SGHTA and CDR2 FQGNSA. The CDR3 region is CASSLGYAGKQYF. DNA of the CDR3: TGTGCCAGCAGCTTAGGTTATGCGGGAAAGCAGTACTTC. Supplemented by reference TRBV7-2 and TRBJ2-7, the full variable domain reads GAGVSQSPSNKVTEKGKDVELRCDPISGHTALYWYRQSLGQGLEFLIYFQGNSAPDKSGLPSDRFSAERTGGSVSTLTIQRTQQEDSAVYLCASSLGYAGKQYFGPGTRLTVT.

This clone was observed a few times. V usage is TRBV30 and J usage is TRBJ2-5; possibly TRBD1 for D (6 bases). Trimming shortened V by 3 bases and J by 4 bases, and 15 bases separated the two germline ends. This CDR3 has 14 amino acids. CDR1 is GTSNPN and CDR2 is SVGIG in the germline V gene (reference sequence). CDR3 nucleotides: TGTGCCTGGAGGGTAACAGGGTTTGGAGAGACCCAGTACTTC. As protein: CAWRVTGFGETQYF.

Only a few counts were recorded for this clone. The chain recombines TRBV7-9 with TRBJ1-1; D possibly corresponds to TRBD1 (6 bases). Per the germline V gene, CDR1 is SEHNR and CDR2 is FQNEAQ (reference sequence). CDR3 size: 17 residues. V was cut by 1 base and J by 0 bases, with 15 bases left in between. The CDR3 reads CASSLVGHLTVNTEAFF. The CDR3 nucleotides read TGTGCCAGCAGCTTAGTGGGACACCTTACGGTGAACACTGAAGCTTTCTTT.

The rearrangement joins TRBV29-1 to TRBJ2-5; no definite D call. With 3 bases removed from V and 3 bases from J, the gap between germline ends came to 2 bases. In germline, CDR1 is SQVTM, CDR2 ANQGSEA. CDR3 length: 10 residues. CDR3 nucleotides: TGCAGCGTTGATAAAGAGACCCAGTACTTC. Its translation is CSVDKETQYF.